This entry lists 21 T cell receptor beta chains sequenced from one sample in a study of radiation and T cells in renal cell carcinoma. Regarding time point: blood 4 weeks post-SBRT, at nephrectomy. Treatment given: 15 Gy SBRT to primary tumor, nephrectomy 4 weeks later. Clones were read by immunoSEQ multiplex PCR, and TCRdb kept only the in-frame ones, dropping some. The sample includes 40,000 to 45,000 clones, about 82% seen only once; the top ten take 27%. Sequences were derived from blood, sampled from a patient whose treatment included radiotherapy and nephrectomy. Receptors originate from a woman aged 70-85 years with renal cell carcinoma.

In its sample, this clone was seen a few times. The J gene is TRBJ1-1, the V gene TRBV10-3; TRBD1 matches at 8 bases. Per the germline V gene, CDR1 is ENHRY and CDR2 is SYGVKD. The CDR3 runs 15 residues. V was pared by 3 bases and J by 0 bases, with 3 bases of the junction left unmatched. The CDR3 loop reads CAISEDRGVNTEAFF. CDR3 sequence (DNA): TGTGCCATCAGTGAAGACAGGGGCGTGAACACTGAAGCTTTCTTT.

The rearrangement uses TRBV7-9 and TRBJ2-4; possibly TRBD1 or TRBD2 for D (5 bases each). Trimming removed 1 base at V and 1 base at J, with 14 bases between. The CDR3 loop spans 17 amino acids. Germline V gene lookup returns CDR1 SEHNR and CDR2 FQNEAQ (reference sequence). The CDR3 loop is CASSLVGTSGAKNIQYF. The CDR3 nucleotides are TGTGCCAGCAGCTTAGTGGGGACGTCTGGGGCCAAAAACATTCAGTACTTC.

The V and J genes are TRBV5-5 and TRBJ2-1; TRBD2 aligns across 8 bases. CDR1 is SGHKS, CDR2 YYEKEE, per germline (reference sequence). The CDR3 loop spans 16 amino acids. With 2 bases clipped from V and 6 bases from J, the junction kept 10 bases outside the gene matches. In DNA form, the CDR3 reads TGTGCCAGCAGCTTTGTTAGCGGGATAGGGTCCAATGAGCAGTTCTTC. Protein: CASSFVSGIGSNEQFF.

This clone has just one count. The CDR3 spells CASSFLGTEAFF. DNA for the CDR3: TGTGCCAGCAGTTTTCTGGGCACTGAAGCTTTCTTT. The chain uses TRBV27 and TRBJ1-1; D is unclear. Germline CDR1 MNHEY, CDR2 SMNVEV (reference sequence). The CDR3 has 12 amino acids. Trimming shortened V by 3 bases and J by 4 bases, and 6 bases separated the two germline ends.

The chain employs TRBV9 and TRBJ2-5; possible D gene TRBD1, 5 bases. Trimming pared 0 bases from V and 3 bases from J, leaving 15 bases between. The CDR3 sequence is 16 residues long. Germline CDR1 reads SGDLS; CDR2 reads YYNGEE. CDR3 DNA: TGTGCCAGCAGCGTAGGGTTTTTGACAGAAAAAGAGACCCAGTACTTC. Its protein product is CASSVGFLTEKETQYF.

The genes are TRBV9 and TRBJ2-2; TRBD1 matches at 8 bases. The V gene end was trimmed by 6 bases and the J gene end by 2 bases; junction bases not matched to a gene: 0. Germline V gives CDR1 SGDLS, CDR2 YYNGEE. This CDR3 spans 13 amino acids. CDR3 DNA sequence: TGTGCCAGCACAGGGGGCAACACCGGGGAGCTGTTTTTT. Amino acids: CASTGGNTGELFF.

The gene calls are TRBV5-4 and TRBJ2-7, with D uncertain. V was clipped by 4 bases and J by 7 bases, with 15 bases between them. CDR3 length: 13 residues. Germline CDR1 is SGHNT and CDR2 is YYREEE (reference sequence). The CDR3: CASSKDPAWEQYF. The CDR3 bases are TGTGCCAGCAGCAAGGACCCAGCCTGGGAGCAGTACTTC.

The chain is built from TRBV19 and TRBJ1-2; a possible D gene is TRBD1 (6 bases). Trimming removed 6 bases at V and 4 bases at J, with 12 bases between. The CDR3 length is 13 residues. Germline loops: CDR1 LNHDA, CDR2 SQIVND (reference sequence). CDR3 DNA sequence: TGTGCCAGTAGAGGGGACACCTTCTATGGCTACACCTTC. Its translation: CASRGDTFYGYTF.

V and J are TRBV7-2 and TRBJ1-1; TRBD1 is a possible D gene (6 bases). Trimming left V 4 bases short and J 5 bases short, with 11 bases between. CDR1 and CDR2 from the germline V gene are SGHTA and FQGNSA. The CDR3 is 13 residues long. In DNA form, the CDR3 reads TGTGCCAGCAGCTCCCAAGGGGGGACTGAAGCTTTCTTT. Translation: CASSSQGGTEAFF. Based on the CDR3 plus reference TRBV7-2 and TRBJ1-1, the full variable domain is GAGVSQSPSNKVTEKGKDVELRCDPISGHTALYWYRQSLGQGLEFLIYFQGNSAPDKSGLPSDRFSAERTGGSVSTLTIQRTQQEDSAVYLCASSSQGGTEAFFGQGTRLTVV.

The rearrangement joins TRBV5-1 to TRBJ2-7, with 12 bases lining up with TRBD2. There are 15 residues in the CDR3. The J segment lost 6 bases and the V segment lost 1 base, leaving 5 bases of the junction unmatched. Germline V gene lookup returns CDR1 SGHRS and CDR2 YFSETQ. The chain's CDR3 is CASSLTSGRYGEQYF. In DNA form, the CDR3 reads TGCGCCAGCAGCTTGACTAGCGGGAGGTACGGCGAGCAGTACTTC. Together with reference TRBV5-1 and TRBJ2-7, the CDR3 gives the full variable domain: KAGVTQTPRYLIKTRGQQVTLSCSPISGHRSVSWYQQTPGQGLQFLFEYFSETQRNKGNFPGRFSGRQFSNSRSEMNVSTLELGDSALYLCASSLTSGRYGEQYFGPGTRLTVT.

V is TRBV19 and J is TRBJ2-1, with a tentative D call TRBD2 (6 bases). V was cut by 1 base and J by 6 bases, with 16 bases left in between. CDR3 length: 16 residues. Germline V gene sequence: CDR1 LNHDA, CDR2 SQIVND (reference sequence). The CDR3 spells CASSIVASVRFNEQFF. Written as DNA, the CDR3 is TGTGCCAGTAGTATAGTGGCTAGCGTCAGGTTCAATGAGCAGTTCTTC.

The genes are TRBV5-8 and TRBJ1-2; D unresolved. V was pared by 2 bases and J by 4 bases, with 12 bases between. Germline CDR1 is SGHTS and CDR2 is YDEGEE. This CDR3 has 14 residues. DNA for the CDR3: TGTGCCAGCAGCTTCGCCTTATTGGGCTATGGCTACACCTTC. Protein product: CASSFALLGYGYTF. Combining the CDR3 with reference TRBV5-8 and TRBJ1-2 gives the whole variable domain EAGVTQSPTHLIKTRGQQATLRCSPISGHTSVYWYQQALGLGLQFLLWYDEGEERNRGNFPPRFSGRQFPNYSSELNVNALELEDSALYLCASSFALLGYGYTFGSGTRLTVV.

This chain uses TRBV27 with TRBJ2-1; 8 bases are shared with TRBD2. V lost 5 bases, J lost 5 bases, and 5 bases stayed unmatched. This CDR3 comprises 14 residues. Per germline, CDR1 MNHEY and CDR2 SMNVEV (reference sequence). The CDR3 coding sequence is TGTGCCAGCAGTCCACGGGGGGGTAACAATGAGCAGTTCTTC. Encoded protein: CASSPRGGNNEQFF.

The rearrangement joins TRBV27 to TRBJ2-1; unclear D gene. Germline lookup yields CDR1 MNHEY and CDR2 SMNVEV (reference sequence). The CDR3 extends over 16 amino acids. Deletions cut 6 bases from V and 4 bases from J, with 19 bases between. The CDR3 spells CASSFPPGFGYNEQFF. The CDR3 region has the DNA TGTGCCAGCAGCTTCCCCCCTGGCTTTGGGTACAATGAGCAGTTCTTC.

The chain joins TRBV9 to TRBJ2-3; D call uncertain. From germline, CDR1 is SGDLS and CDR2 YYNGEE. V was trimmed by 2 bases and J by 3 bases, leaving 13 bases between them. The CDR3 runs to 15 residues. The CDR3 nucleotides read TGTGCCAGCAGCGTTCATGACTCATTAACAGATACGCAGTATTTT. This translates into CASSVHDSLTDTQYF.

In nucleotides, the CDR3 is TGTGCCTGGAGTGTACAAACAGGGCAAGGCTACACCTTC. Protein: CAWSVQTGQGYTF. The chain uses TRBV30 and TRBJ1-2, with D possibly matching TRBD1 (6 bases). Germline V gives CDR1 GTSNPN, CDR2 SVGIG (reference sequence). V lost 0 bases and J 8 bases, leaving 13 bases between the germline ends. This CDR3 comprises 13 residues.

CDR3 sequence: CASSLTSGTSPFNEQFF. CDR3 coding DNA: TGTGCCAGCAGCTTGACTAGCGGAACCTCCCCCTTCAATGAGCAGTTCTTC. The genes are TRBV7-2 and TRBJ2-1; 9 positions agree with TRBD2. Trimming at V came to 3 bases and at J to 6 bases, leaving 12 bases not matched to a gene. Germline CDR1 SGHTA, CDR2 FQGNSA. There are 17 residues in the CDR3. Filled out from reference TRBV7-2 and TRBJ2-1, the complete variable domain reads GAGVSQSPSNKVTEKGKDVELRCDPISGHTALYWYRQSLGQGLEFLIYFQGNSAPDKSGLPSDRFSAERTGGSVSTLTIQRTQQEDSAVYLCASSLTSGTSPFNEQFFGPGTRLTVL.

This sequence joins TRBV25-1 and TRBJ1-3; D remains unclear. The CDR3 extends over 15 amino acids. Looked up from germline, CDR1 is MGHDK and CDR2 is SYGVNS. V gave up 3 bases and J gave up 1 base, with 10 bases separating them. The CDR3 loop is CASSDWKDSGNTIYF. CDR3 in DNA: TGTGCCAGCAGTGACTGGAAAGATTCTGGAAACACCATATATTTT.

The genes are TRBV5-4 and TRBJ2-7; possibly TRBD1 or TRBD2 for D (5 bases each). V gave up 0 bases and J gave up 3 bases, with 10 bases separating them. Germline V lookup: CDR1 SGHNT, CDR2 YYREEE (reference sequence). The CDR3 spans 14 residues. The CDR3 DNA reads as TGTGCCAGCAGCTTGGCGGGGCCGGGCTACGAGCAGTACTTC. This encodes CASSLAGPGYEQYF.

The V gene is TRBV1, the J gene TRBJ2-1; the table's D call of TRBD2 was not tested on the DNA. TRBV1 is shown as a pseudogene. This CDR3 contains 18 residues. CDR3 in DNA: TGCACCAGCAGCCCCCGCAGAGGCGGGAGGGCCGGTGGGGGTGAGCAGTTCTTC. Protein product: CTSSPRRGGRAGGGEQFF.

This clone has only a few counts. This chain links TRBV7-2 with TRBJ1-1; D is unclear. V shed 2 bases and J shed 4 bases, with 8 bases lying between them. CDR1 is SGHTA, CDR2 FQGNSA, per germline. This CDR3 contains 13 residues. The CDR3: CASSLSWGTEAFF. In DNA, the CDR3 is TGTGCCAGCAGCTTAAGTTGGGGCACTGAAGCTTTCTTT.